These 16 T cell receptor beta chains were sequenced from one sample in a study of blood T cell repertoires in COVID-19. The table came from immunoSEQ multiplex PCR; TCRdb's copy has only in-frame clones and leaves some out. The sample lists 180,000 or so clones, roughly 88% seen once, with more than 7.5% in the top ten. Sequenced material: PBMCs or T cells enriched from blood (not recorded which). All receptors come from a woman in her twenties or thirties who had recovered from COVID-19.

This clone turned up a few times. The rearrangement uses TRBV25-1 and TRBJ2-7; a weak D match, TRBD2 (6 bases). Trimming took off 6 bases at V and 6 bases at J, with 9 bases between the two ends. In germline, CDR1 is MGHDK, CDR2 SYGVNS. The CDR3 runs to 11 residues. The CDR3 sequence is CASRGTGEQYF. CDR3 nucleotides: TGTGCCAGCAGGGGGACTGGCGAGCAGTACTTC.

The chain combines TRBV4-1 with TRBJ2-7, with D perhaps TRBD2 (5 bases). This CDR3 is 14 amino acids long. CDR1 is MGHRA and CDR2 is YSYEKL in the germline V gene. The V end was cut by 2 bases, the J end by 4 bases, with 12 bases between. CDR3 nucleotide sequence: TGCGCCAGCAGCCAAATGGATGAGGGTTACGAGCAGTACTTC. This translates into CASSQMDEGYEQYF.

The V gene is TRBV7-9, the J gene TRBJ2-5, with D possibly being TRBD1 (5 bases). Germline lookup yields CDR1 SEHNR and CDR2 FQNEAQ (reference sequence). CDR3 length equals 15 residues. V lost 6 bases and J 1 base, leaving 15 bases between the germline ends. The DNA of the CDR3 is TGTGCCAGCAGGGGCAGGGATTACCTCCAAGAGACCCAGTACTTC. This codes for CASRGRDYLQETQYF.

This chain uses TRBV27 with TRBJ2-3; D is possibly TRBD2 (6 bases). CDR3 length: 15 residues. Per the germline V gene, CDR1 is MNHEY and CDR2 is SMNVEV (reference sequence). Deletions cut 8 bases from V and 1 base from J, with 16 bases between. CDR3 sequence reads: CASSPGTVGTDTQYF. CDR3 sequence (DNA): TGTGCCAGCTCCCCCGGGACTGTGGGCACAGATACGCAGTATTTT.

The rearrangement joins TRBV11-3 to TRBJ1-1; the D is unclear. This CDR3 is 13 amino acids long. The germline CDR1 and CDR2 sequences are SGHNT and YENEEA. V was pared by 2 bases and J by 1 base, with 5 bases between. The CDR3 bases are TGTGCCAGCAGCTTATATAGGAACACTGAAGCTTTCTTT. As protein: CASSLYRNTEAFF.

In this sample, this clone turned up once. CDR3 sequence (DNA): TGTGCCAGCAGCGTAGGACAGGACACCTACGAGCAGTACTTC. Its protein product is CASSVGQDTYEQYF. The genes are TRBV9 and TRBJ2-7, with a weak D call TRBD1 (6 bases). Germline V lookup: CDR1 SGDLS, CDR2 YYNGEE. V lost 0 bases and J 2 bases, leaving 9 bases between the germline ends. CDR3 size: 14 residues.

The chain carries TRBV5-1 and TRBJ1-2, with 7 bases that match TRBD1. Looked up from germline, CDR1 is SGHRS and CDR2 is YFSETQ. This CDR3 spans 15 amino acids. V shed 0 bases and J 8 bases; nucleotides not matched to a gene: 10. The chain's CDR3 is CASSLGQGSGGGYTF. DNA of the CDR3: TGCGCCAGCAGCTTGGGACAGGGAAGTGGAGGAGGCTACACCTTC.

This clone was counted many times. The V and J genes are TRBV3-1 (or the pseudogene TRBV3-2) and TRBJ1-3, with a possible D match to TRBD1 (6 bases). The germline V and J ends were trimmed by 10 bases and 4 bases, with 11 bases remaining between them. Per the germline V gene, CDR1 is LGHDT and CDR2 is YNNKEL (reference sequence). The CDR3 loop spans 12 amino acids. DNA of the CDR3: TGTGCCACTATGGACAGCGGAAACACCATATATTTT. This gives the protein CATMDSGNTIYF.

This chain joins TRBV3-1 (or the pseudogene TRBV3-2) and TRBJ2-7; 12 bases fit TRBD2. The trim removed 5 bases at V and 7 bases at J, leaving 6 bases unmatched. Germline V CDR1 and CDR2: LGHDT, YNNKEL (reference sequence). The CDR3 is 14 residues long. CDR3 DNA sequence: TGTGCCAGCAGCAGACTAGCGGGAGTGGGAGAGCAGTACTTC. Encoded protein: CASSRLAGVGEQYF.

The CDR3 sequence is CASSLTPAANTGELFF. The CDR3, as DNA: TGTGCCAGCAGCTTGACGCCAGCGGCGAACACCGGGGAGCTGTTTTTT. This rearrangement joins TRBV7-3 to TRBJ2-2; D may be TRBD2 (5 bases). This CDR3 has 16 residues. The germline V gene has CDR1 SGHTA and CDR2 FQGTGA. The V and J ends lost 3 bases and 0 bases respectively, with 11 bases between them.

The CDR3 loop reads CASSLSISGQGPYNEQFF. The CDR3 nucleotides are TGTGCCAGCAGTTTATCGATATCCGGACAGGGTCCCTACAATGAGCAGTTCTTC. The genes are TRBV27 and TRBJ2-1, with 8 bases aligning to TRBD1. Trimming cost V 0 bases and J 2 bases; bases outside gene matches: 9. Germline V gene lookup returns CDR1 MNHEY and CDR2 SMNVEV (reference sequence). The CDR3 runs to 18 residues.

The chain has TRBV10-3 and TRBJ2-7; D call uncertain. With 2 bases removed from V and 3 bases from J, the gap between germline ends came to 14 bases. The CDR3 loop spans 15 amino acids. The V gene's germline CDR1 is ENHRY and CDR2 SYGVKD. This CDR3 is CAISEGEIQNYEQYF. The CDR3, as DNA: TGTGCCATCAGTGAGGGTGAGATACAGAACTACGAGCAGTACTTC.

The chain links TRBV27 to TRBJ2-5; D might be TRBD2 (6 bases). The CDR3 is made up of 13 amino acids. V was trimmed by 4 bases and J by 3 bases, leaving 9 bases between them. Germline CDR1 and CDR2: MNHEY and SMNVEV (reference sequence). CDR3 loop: CASSYTGEETQYF. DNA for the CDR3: TGTGCCAGCAGTTATACGGGAGAAGAGACCCAGTACTTC.

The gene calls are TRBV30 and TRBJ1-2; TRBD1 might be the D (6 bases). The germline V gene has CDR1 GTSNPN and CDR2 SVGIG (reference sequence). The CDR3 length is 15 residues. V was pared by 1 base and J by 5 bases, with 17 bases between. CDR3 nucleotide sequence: TGTGCCTGGAGTGGTACTGTAGGGGGTATGTATGGCTACACCTTC. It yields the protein CAWSGTVGGMYGYTF.

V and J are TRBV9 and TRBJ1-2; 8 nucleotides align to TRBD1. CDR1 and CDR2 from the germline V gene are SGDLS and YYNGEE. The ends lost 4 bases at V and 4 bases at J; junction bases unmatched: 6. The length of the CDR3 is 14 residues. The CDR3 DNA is TGTGCCAGCAGCCTGGACAGGGCATCCTATGGCTACACCTTC. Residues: CASSLDRASYGYTF.

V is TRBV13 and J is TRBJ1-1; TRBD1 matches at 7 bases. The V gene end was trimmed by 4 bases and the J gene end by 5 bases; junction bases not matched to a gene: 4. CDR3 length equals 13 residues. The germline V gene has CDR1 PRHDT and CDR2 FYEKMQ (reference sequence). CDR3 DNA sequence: TGTGCCAGCAGCTCTACAGGGGTTACTGAAGCTTTCTTT. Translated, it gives CASSSTGVTEAFF.